These 19 T cell receptor beta chains were sequenced from one sample in a study of healthy donors' naive CD4 and CD8 T cells. A linear amplification protocol produced the TCR libraries from roughly 480 ng of total RNA. A single record per CDR3 protein comes from TCRdb applying MiXCR to the reads. The sample contains approximately 180,000 distinct CDR3 sequences, around three quarters of which appear only once. Sample: naive CD4+ and CD8+ T cells sorted from blood, pooled from several donors. All receptors derive from a pool of human donors in good health; the sample pools cells from several healthy donors.

The gene calls are TRBV10-3 and TRBJ2-1; D ambiguous. The V end lost 6 bases, the J end lost 7 bases, and 10 bases lay between the germline ends. Germline V gene data show CDR1 as ENHRY and CDR2 as SYGVKD. The CDR3 extends over 12 amino acids. CDR3 nucleotides: TGTGCCATCAGGGGCTCTAGAAATGAGCAGTTCTTC. The encoded protein is CAIRGSRNEQFF.

The chain recombines TRBV6-1 with TRBJ1-5, with TRBD1 matching over 7 bases. V was pared by 1 base and J by 2 bases, with 5 bases of the junction left unmatched. The CDR3 consists of 16 residues. CDR1 is MNHNS, CDR2 SASEGT, per germline. CDR3: CASSEEIDRGNQPQHF. The CDR3 bases are TGTGCCAGCAGTGAAGAAATTGACAGGGGCAATCAGCCCCAGCATTTT.

This clonotype was seen a handful of times. The J gene is TRBJ2-1, the V gene TRBV6-2 or TRBV6-3; TRBD1 agrees at 11 bases. Germline lookup yields CDR1 MNHEY and CDR2 SVGEGT. The CDR3 spans 16 residues. The trim removed 5 bases at V and 6 bases at J, leaving 9 bases unmatched. The CDR3 protein is CASSRSRTGGRNEQFF. In DNA, the CDR3 is TGTGCCAGCAGTCGCTCCAGGACAGGGGGCCGCAATGAGCAGTTCTTC.

V gene TRBV29-1 combines with J gene TRBJ1-2; no firm D call. This CDR3 contains 15 residues. Germline assignment: CDR1 SQVTM and CDR2 ANQGSEA. Deletions cut 6 bases from V and 0 bases from J, with 17 bases between. CDR3 nucleotides: TGCAGCGTCGACTCGGGATATGGGCCTAACTATGGCTACACCTTC. As protein: CSVDSGYGPNYGYTF. Combining the CDR3 with reference TRBV29-1 and TRBJ1-2 gives the whole variable domain SAVISQKPSRDICQRGTSLTIQCQVDSQVTMMFWYRQQPGQSLTLIATANQGSEATYESGFVIDKFPISRPNLTFSTLTVSNMSPEDSSIYLCSVDSGYGPNYGYTFGSGTRLTVV.

V usage is TRBV29-1 and J usage is TRBJ2-5, with 7 positions matching TRBD1. J gave up 4 bases and V 3 bases, and 8 bases lay outside the gene matches. Germline V gene lookup returns CDR1 SQVTM and CDR2 ANQGSEA. The CDR3 is 14 residues long. CDR3 sequence reads: CSVEDRRRGETQYF. The CDR3 DNA follows: TGCAGCGTTGAGGACAGGAGAAGGGGAGAGACCCAGTACTTC.

This clonotype was counted between two and nine times. The J gene is TRBJ2-2, the V gene TRBV12-5; 10 bases agree with TRBD2. Unmatched junction bases numbered 14, after V lost 3 bases and J lost 7 bases. Germline lookup yields CDR1 LGHNT and CDR2 FRNRAP. The CDR3 totals 18 residues. Written as DNA, the CDR3 is TGTGCTAGTGGTTTCTTGGGTGGCCTAGCGGGAGAGATCGGGGAGCTGTTTTTT. Encoded protein: CASGFLGGLAGEIGELFF.

This clonotype was observed a few times. This sequence joins TRBV11-2 and TRBJ2-7; 16 bases agree with TRBD2. Germline loops: CDR1 SGHAT, CDR2 FQNNGV. With 5 bases clipped from V and 5 bases from J, the junction kept 6 bases outside the gene matches. The CDR3 length is 16 residues. The CDR3 DNA sequence: TGTGCCAGCAGCCCGGGACTAGCGGGAGGGTCCCACGAGCAGTACTTC. It codes for CASSPGLAGGSHEQYF. Full variable domain (remainder filled in from reference TRBV11-2 and TRBJ2-7): EAGVAQSPRYKIIEKRQSVAFWCNPISGHATLYWYQQILGQGPKLLIQFQNNGVVDDSQLPKDRFSAERLKGVDSTLKIQPAKLEDSAVYLCASSPGLAGGSHEQYFGPGTRLTVT.

This chain joins TRBV4-1 and TRBJ2-1; D unresolved. The CDR3 has 17 amino acids. CDR1 and CDR2 (germline): MGHRA, YSYEKL. Trimming stripped 3 bases from V and 0 bases from J, with 15 bases between. The CDR3: CASSHIPGSISYNEQFF. CDR3 in DNA: TGCGCCAGCAGCCACATCCCAGGATCCATCTCCTACAATGAGCAGTTCTTC.

The gene calls are TRBV6-5 and TRBJ2-1; unclear D gene. Germline assignment: CDR1 MNHEY and CDR2 SVGAGI. This CDR3 contains 16 residues. The ends were cut back, 0 bases at V and 0 bases at J, with 9 bases in the middle. CDR3 region: CASSYSTASSYNEQFF. CDR3 DNA: TGTGCCAGCAGTTACTCGACGGCTAGCTCCTACAATGAGCAGTTCTTC.

The chain's CDR3 is CASVLPLGVGNTEAFF. DNA of the CDR3: TGTGCCAGTGTTTTGCCATTGGGGGTCGGTAACACTGAAGCTTTCTTT. V is TRBV19 and J is TRBJ1-1; D is perhaps TRBD1 (5 bases). This CDR3 has 16 residues. In germline, CDR1 is LNHDA, CDR2 SQIVND (reference sequence). Trimming cost V 8 bases and J 2 bases, with 21 bases left between them.

This clonotype has only a few counts. The chain has TRBV30 and TRBJ2-1; D may be TRBD2 (6 bases). V shed 4 bases and J shed 0 bases, with 10 bases lying between them. Germline values: CDR1 GTSNPN, CDR2 SVGIG (reference sequence). The CDR3 spans 14 residues. The CDR3 nucleotides are TGTGCCTGGAATCTAGCGAGCTCCTACAATGAGCAGTTCTTC. Its protein product is CAWNLASSYNEQFF. The full variable domain, its missing parts supplied by reference TRBV30 and TRBJ2-1, is SQTIHQWPATLVQPVGSPLSLECTVEGTSNPNLYWYRQAAGRGLQLLFYSVGIGQISSEVPQNLSASRPQDRQFILSSKKLLLSDSGFYLCAWNLASSYNEQFFGPGTRLTVL.

This clonotype has a handful of counts. The gene calls are TRBV20-1 and TRBJ2-5, with TRBD1 matching over 8 bases. This CDR3 has 15 amino acids. V was pared by 0 bases and J by 4 bases, with 7 bases of the junction left unmatched. Germline V gene data show CDR1 as DFQATT and CDR2 as SNEGSKA (reference sequence). The CDR3 sequence: CSARDPGQGVETQYF. The CDR3, as DNA: TGCAGTGCTAGAGATCCTGGACAGGGCGTAGAGACCCAGTACTTC.

The rearrangement links TRBV18 to TRBJ1-2; 8 positions match TRBD1. After removal of 6 bases from V and 3 bases from J, the junction contained 3 bases not matched to a gene. The CDR3 runs 13 residues. Germline values: CDR1 KGHSH, CDR2 LQKENI. The CDR3 is CASSLDRDYGYTF. CDR3 sequence (DNA): TGTGCCAGCTCCCTGGACAGGGACTATGGCTACACCTTC. Full variable domain (missing parts from reference TRBV18 and TRBJ1-2): NAGVMQNPRHLVRRRGQEARLRCSPMKGHSHVYWYRQLPEEGLKFMVYLQKENIIDESGMPKERFSAEFPKEGPSILRIQQVVRGDSAAYFCASSLDRDYGYTFGSGTRLTVV.

This chain joins TRBV19 and TRBJ2-1; D is unresolved. Germline V gene data show CDR1 as LNHDA and CDR2 as SQIVND (reference sequence). Trimming took off 3 bases at V and 0 bases at J, with 12 bases between the two ends. There are 16 residues in the CDR3. CDR3 sequence reads: CASSILSPSSYNEQFF. In nucleotides, the CDR3 is TGTGCCAGTAGTATTCTGTCCCCGAGCTCCTACAATGAGCAGTTCTTC.

This clonotype showed up just a few times. V and J are TRBV29-1 and TRBJ2-7; D is unresolved. CDR3 length: 12 amino acids. V lost 4 bases and J 3 bases, leaving 10 bases between the germline ends. Germline CDR1 is SQVTM and CDR2 is ANQGSEA. The CDR3 is CSVVGRYYEQYF. For the CDR3, the DNA is TGCAGCGTTGTTGGCCGATACTACGAGCAGTACTTC.

This chain connects TRBV6-5 to TRBJ2-1, with 10 bases lining up with TRBD2. Losses at the gene ends were 7 bases for V and 9 bases for J; bases not matched to a gene: 12. Germline assignment: CDR1 MNHEY and CDR2 SVGAGI. The CDR3 spans 15 residues. The CDR3 protein is CASTYAASGSSEQFF. CDR3 sequence (DNA): TGTGCCAGCACCTACGCCGCTAGCGGGAGTTCTGAGCAGTTCTTC.

The chain uses TRBV19 and TRBJ2-1, with D perhaps matching TRBD1 (7 bases). The germline V gene has CDR1 LNHDA and CDR2 SQIVND (reference sequence). V was shortened by 3 bases and J by 1 base, with 10 bases between the two germline ends. CDR3 length equals 15 residues. CDR3 loop: CASSIQGGSYNEQFF. The CDR3 nucleotides read TGTGCCAGTAGTATCCAGGGGGGTTCCTACAATGAGCAGTTCTTC.

The table lists this clonotype with a count of one. The V and J genes are TRBV27 and TRBJ2-3, with 7 positions matching TRBD2. The CDR3 runs 15 residues. V shed 3 bases, J shed 0 bases, and the junction held 3 bases outside the gene matches. The germline V gene has CDR1 MNHEY and CDR2 SMNVEV (reference sequence). CDR3 nucleotide sequence: TGTGCCAGCAGTTTCCTAGCGGCTAGCACAGATACGCAGTATTTT. It codes for CASSFLAASTDTQYF.

The chain joins TRBV12-3 or TRBV12-4 to TRBJ1-2; the D is unclear. The CDR3 runs 15 residues. Trimming cost V 5 bases and J 7 bases, with 20 bases left between them. The DNA for the CDR3 is TGTGCCAGCAGTCCCGGGCAGGCGATCGGGGTTGGCTACACCTTC. Amino acids: CASSPGQAIGVGYTF.